This entry concerns a single T cell receptor (beta chain). These data belong to a study of blood T cell repertoires in COVID-19. Looking at the study overall: Sample material is recorded as cDNA or gDNA derived from T cells, B-cell-depleted T cells, or PBMCs.

V lost 5 bases, J lost 1 base, and 14 bases lay in between. This CDR3 region has 14 residues. CDR1 and CDR2 (germline): GTSNPN, SVGIG (reference sequence). Clones were sequenced by immunoSEQ multiplex PCR, and TCRdb holds only the in-frame ones, with some missing. Of roughly 73,000 clones in the sample, approximately 80% were seen once. This chain uses TRBV30 with TRBJ1-1; D is perhaps TRBD1 (6 bases). This TCR derives from a human donor in a cohort sampled during active COVID-19. The sample was peripheral blood. CDR3: CAWGGGPRNTEAFF. The CDR3 DNA reads as TGTGCCTGGGGTGGGGGCCCCCGGAACACTGAAGCTTTCTTT.